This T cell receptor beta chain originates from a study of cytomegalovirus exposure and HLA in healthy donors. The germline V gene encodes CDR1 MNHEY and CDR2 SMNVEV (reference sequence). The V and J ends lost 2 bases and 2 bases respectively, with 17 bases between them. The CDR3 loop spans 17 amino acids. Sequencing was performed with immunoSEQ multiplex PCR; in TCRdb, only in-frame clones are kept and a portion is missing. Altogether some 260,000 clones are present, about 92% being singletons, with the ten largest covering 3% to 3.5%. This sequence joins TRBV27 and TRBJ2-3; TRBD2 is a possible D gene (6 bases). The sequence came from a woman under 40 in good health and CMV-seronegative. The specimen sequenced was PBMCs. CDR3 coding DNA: TGTGCCAGCAGTTTAATAGTAGTTGCGGGGCACACAGATACGCAGTATTTT. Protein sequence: CASSLIVVAGHTDTQYF.